Listed below are T cell receptor beta chains from one sample, sequenced in a study of T-cell reconstitution after alpha-beta-depleted transplantation in children. MiXCR was run by TCRdb on the PCR reads, yielding one entry per CDR3 protein. The table lists hundreds of thousands of distinct CDR3 sequences, 9.5% to 13% of them singletons. Here the sequenced sample was PBMCs, taken before TCRalphabeta/CD19-depleted stem cell transplant. The receptors were gathered from a child younger than two with acute myeloid leukemia, due to receive a stem cell transplant. The CDR3 runs from the conserved cysteine through the conserved F or W. Some rows have no size entry. The others give once, few or many, or a class for an expanded clone.

j_gene,v_gene,abundance,CDR3aa
TRBJ1-1,TRBV29-1,many,CSVAPLPPNTEAFF
TRBJ2-1,TRBV29-1,many,CSVKHGSSYNEQFF
TRBJ1-2,TRBV20-1,many,CSASHTRVVYGYTF
TRBJ2-2,TRBV19,many,CASSITENTGELFF
TRBJ2-5,TRBV12-3/TRBV12-4,-,CASTVAGGTETQYF
TRBJ2-1,TRBV4-3,many,CASSRGTYSSYNEQFF
TRBJ2-3,TRBV28,many,CASTSGGLPTDTQYF
TRBJ2-6,TRBV5-1,many,CASSSWTGPGANVLTF
TRBJ2-5,TRBV20-1,many,CSASRIAGQETQYF
TRBJ2-1,TRBV29-1,many,CSVSEYNEQFF
TRBJ2-3,TRBV3-1,many,CASSQGLADTQYF
TRBJ2-3,TRBV6-5,many,CASSYSELAGITDTQYF
TRBJ1-2,TRBV28,medium-sized,CASTGADYGYTF
TRBJ1-4,TRBV29-1,few,CSVYMGELFF
TRBJ2-2,TRBV5-1,many,CASRPDRSTGELFF
TRBJ2-4,TRBV20-1,many,CSALGQGRTKNIQYF
TRBJ1-2,TRBV27,-,CASSLLGGYGYTF
TRBJ2-3,TRBV18,many,CASSPSVDTQYF
TRBJ2-6,TRBV18,-,CASSPMTPPSGANVLTF
TRBJ1-1,TRBV24-1,many,CATRGQAHTEAFF
TRBJ2-1,TRBV12-3/TRBV12-4,many,CASTPGQVNEQFF
TRBJ2-7,TRBV6-2/TRBV6-3,many,CASFLGLAGNNEQYF
TRBJ1-4,TRBV12-3/TRBV12-4,-,CASSFGLTGSKEKLFF
TRBJ2-1,TRBV10-3,many,CAITPGLAGAHEQFF
TRBJ1-1,TRBV20-1,many,CSARDPPRSTEAFF
TRBJ2-5,TRBV18,many,CASSPSGQGPGTQYF
TRBJ2-3,TRBV28,many,CASSLGWATDTQYF
TRBJ2-5,TRBV6-5,many,CASSYGPGEETQYF
TRBJ2-3,TRBV5-1,many,CASSFSGVGRDTQYF
TRBJ2-7,TRBV7-9,few,CASWGSQREQYF
TRBJ1-1,TRBV6-1,many,CASSEQGAEAFF
TRBJ2-7,TRBV5-1,-,CASGLGTSGSIDEQCF
TRBJ1-2,TRBV29-1,-,CSGSQGSNYGYTF
TRBJ1-5,TRBV20-1,many,CSASTGRYQPQHF
TRBJ2-1,TRBV12-3/TRBV12-4,many,CASSPLADNEQFF
TRBJ1-4,TRBV28,many,CASSLPSTNEKLFF
TRBJ2-1,TRBV20-1,many,CSAPLPGQGDDEQFF
TRBJ1-2,TRBV20-1,many,CSARTADYTF
TRBJ1-2,TRBV6-2/TRBV6-3,-,CASSPTSDGYTF
TRBJ2-1,TRBV3-1,many,CASSQDWRGRNEQFF
TRBJ2-2,TRBV28,many,CASTSGGRDPPYTGELFF
TRBJ1-5,TRBV7-9,many,CASSPREGQPQHF
TRBJ2-3,TRBV6-1,many,CASRLGGSTDTQYF
TRBJ2-7,TRBV5-6,many,CASSLVGSEQYF
TRBJ2-3,TRBV27,many,CASPQGAADTQYF
TRBJ1-1,TRBV5-1,many,CASSLNTGVGTEAFF
TRBJ2-1,TRBV20-1,-,CSAPRDTNYNEQFF
TRBJ2-1,TRBV9,many,CASSVGPSGNEQFF
TRBJ1-1,TRBV24-1,many,CATSDSGHPNTEAFF
TRBJ1-4,TRBV27,many,CASSPLQNEKLFF
TRBJ1-1,TRBV5-1,many,CASSFGGPNTEAFF
TRBJ1-5,TRBV28,many,CASKAIEVPQPQHF
TRBJ1-2,TRBV20-1,few,CSAREDSLNYGYTF
TRBJ2-3,TRBV7-2,-,CASSPGPIDTQYF
TRBJ1-1,TRBV25-1,many,CASSLIGTEAFF
TRBJ2-7,TRBV18,many,CASTHRYGTGFYEQYF
TRBJ2-1,TRBV9,many,CASSNRDRHNEQFF
TRBJ2-1,TRBV6-5,many,CASSYDGTGDNEQFF
TRBJ2-1,TRBV7-6,many,CASSFGGGPLDEQFF
TRBJ2-3,TRBV7-2,many,CASSLNELFADTQYF